What follows are 2 T cell receptor beta chains derived from one specimen sequenced in a study of CD8 T cells in Susac syndrome. RNA, at about 0.45 to 1 ug, was reverse transcribed with random hexamers. Each CDR3 protein is one row after TCRdb ran MiXCR on the immunoSEQ multiplex PCR reads. Of around 170,000 distinct CDR3 sequences listed, 95% are singletons. The sample taken for sequencing was CD4+ T cells from PBMCs. These receptors were taken from a human donor with Susac syndrome.

The gene calls are TRBV12-3 or TRBV12-4 and TRBJ2-3; 7 nucleotides align to TRBD1. The CDR3 extends over 14 amino acids. V shed 7 bases, J shed 0 bases, and the junction held 4 bases outside the gene matches. CDR3 nucleotides: TGTGCCAGCAAACCGGGACAGAGCACAGATACGCAGTATTTT. Translated, it gives CASKPGQSTDTQYF.

The V call is TRBV20-1, the J call TRBJ2-2, with a tentative D call TRBD2 (6 bases). The germline CDR1 and CDR2 sequences are DFQATT and SNEGSKA (reference sequence). The V gene lost 4 bases and the J gene lost 3 bases, with 12 bases spanning the gap. This CDR3 has 14 amino acids. CDR3 residues: CSAKRAGYTGELFF. The CDR3 DNA is TGCAGTGCTAAGAGAGCGGGCTACACCGGGGAGCTGTTTTTT.